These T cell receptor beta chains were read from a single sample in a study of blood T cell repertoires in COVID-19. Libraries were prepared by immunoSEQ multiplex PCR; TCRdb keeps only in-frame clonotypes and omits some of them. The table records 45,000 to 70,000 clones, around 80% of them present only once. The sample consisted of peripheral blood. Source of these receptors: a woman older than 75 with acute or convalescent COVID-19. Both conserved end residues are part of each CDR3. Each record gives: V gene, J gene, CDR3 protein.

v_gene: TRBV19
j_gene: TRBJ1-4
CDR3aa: CASSIWGHSAEKLFF

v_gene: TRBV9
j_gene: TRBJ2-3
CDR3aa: CASSPIAGGGADTQYF

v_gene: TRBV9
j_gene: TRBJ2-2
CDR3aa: CASSVSVSSGELFF

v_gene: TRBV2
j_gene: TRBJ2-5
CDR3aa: CASADRGFGTQYF

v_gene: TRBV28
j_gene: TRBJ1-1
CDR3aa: CASSFDGSTEAFF

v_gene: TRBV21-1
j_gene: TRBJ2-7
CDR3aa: CASSKAGGGSSSYEQYF

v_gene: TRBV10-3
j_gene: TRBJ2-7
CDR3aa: CAITARTSGGEQYF

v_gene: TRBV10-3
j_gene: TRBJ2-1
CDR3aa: CAISEGTGSYNEQFF

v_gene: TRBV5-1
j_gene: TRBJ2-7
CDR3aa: CASRADSNQAYEQYF

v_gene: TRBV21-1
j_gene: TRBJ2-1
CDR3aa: CASSKPGLAGFGQFF

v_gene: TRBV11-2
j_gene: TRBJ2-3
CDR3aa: CASSLRSEWASSRRPGQYF

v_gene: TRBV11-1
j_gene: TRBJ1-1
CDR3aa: CASSFTGTEAFF

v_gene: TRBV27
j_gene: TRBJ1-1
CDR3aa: CASSQTGGVRNTEAFF

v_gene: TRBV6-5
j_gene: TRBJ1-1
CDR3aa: CASSLDRDTEAFF

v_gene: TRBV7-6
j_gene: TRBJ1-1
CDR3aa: CASSSRRGQLENTEAFF

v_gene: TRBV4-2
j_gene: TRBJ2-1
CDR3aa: CASSQDRQGLVGNEQFF

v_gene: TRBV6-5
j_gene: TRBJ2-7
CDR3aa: CASSYSGAYEQYF

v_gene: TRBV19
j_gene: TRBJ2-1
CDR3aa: CASRDSYSYNEQFF

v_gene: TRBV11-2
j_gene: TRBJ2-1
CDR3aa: CASSPQTGSLGNEQFF

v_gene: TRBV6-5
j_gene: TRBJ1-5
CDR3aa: CASSLQGTSNQPQHF

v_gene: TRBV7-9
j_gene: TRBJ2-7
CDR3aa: CASSPGGEGAEQYF

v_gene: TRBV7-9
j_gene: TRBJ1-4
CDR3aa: CASSFGTGGLEKLFF

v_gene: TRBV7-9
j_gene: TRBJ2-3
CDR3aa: CASSSRAPQRERSTQYF

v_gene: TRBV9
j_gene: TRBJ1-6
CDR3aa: CASSVLGQSNSPLHF

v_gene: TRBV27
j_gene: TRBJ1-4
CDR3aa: CASSRGQGNEKLFF

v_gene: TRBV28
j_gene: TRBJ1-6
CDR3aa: CASSLRAGGNSPLHF

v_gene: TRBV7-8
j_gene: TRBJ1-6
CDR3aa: CASSWIEESPLHF

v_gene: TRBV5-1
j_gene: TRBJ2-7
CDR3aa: CASSVVGGPYEQYF